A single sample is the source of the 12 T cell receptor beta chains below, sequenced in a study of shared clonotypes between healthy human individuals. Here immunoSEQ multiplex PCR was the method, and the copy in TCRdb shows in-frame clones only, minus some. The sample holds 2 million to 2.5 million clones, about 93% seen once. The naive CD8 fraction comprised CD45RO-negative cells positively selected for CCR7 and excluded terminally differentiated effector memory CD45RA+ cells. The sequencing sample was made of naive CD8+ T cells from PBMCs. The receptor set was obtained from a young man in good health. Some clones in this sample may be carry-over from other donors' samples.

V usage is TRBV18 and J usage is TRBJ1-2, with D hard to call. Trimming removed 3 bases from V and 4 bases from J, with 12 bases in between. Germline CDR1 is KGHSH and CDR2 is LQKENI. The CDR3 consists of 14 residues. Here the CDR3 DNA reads TGTGCCAGCTCACCTTCGACGGGTTCCTATGGCTACACCTTC. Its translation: CASSPSTGSYGYTF.

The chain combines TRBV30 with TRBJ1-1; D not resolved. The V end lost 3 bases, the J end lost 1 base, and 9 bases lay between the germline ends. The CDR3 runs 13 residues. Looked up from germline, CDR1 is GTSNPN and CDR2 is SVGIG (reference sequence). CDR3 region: CAWSTTRNTEAFF. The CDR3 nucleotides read TGTGCCTGGAGCACCACCCGGAACACTGAAGCTTTCTTT. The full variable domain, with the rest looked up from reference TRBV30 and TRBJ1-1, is SQTIHQWPATLVQPVGSPLSLECTVEGTSNPNLYWYRQAAGRGLQLLFYSVGIGQISSEVPQNLSASRPQDRQFILSSKKLLLSDSGFYLCAWSTTRNTEAFFGQGTRLTVV.

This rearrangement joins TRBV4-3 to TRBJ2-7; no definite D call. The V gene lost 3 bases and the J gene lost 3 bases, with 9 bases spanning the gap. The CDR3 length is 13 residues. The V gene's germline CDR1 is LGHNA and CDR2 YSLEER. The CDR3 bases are TGCGCCAGCAGCCATGGAAGCAGCTACGAGCAGTACTTC. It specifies CASSHGSSYEQYF.

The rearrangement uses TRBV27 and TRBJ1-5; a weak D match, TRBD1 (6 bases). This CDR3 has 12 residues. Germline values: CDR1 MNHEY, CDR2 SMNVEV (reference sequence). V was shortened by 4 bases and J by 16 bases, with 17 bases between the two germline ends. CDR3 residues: CASSSTGKSAHF. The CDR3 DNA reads TGTGCCAGCAGTTCTACAGGGAAATCAGCCCATTTT.

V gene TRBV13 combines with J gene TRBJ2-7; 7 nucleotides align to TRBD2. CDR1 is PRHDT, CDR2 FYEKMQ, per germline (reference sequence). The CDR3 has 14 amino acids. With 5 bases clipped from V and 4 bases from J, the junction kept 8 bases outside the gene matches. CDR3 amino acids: CASSDLRLAYEQYF. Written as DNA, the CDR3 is TGTGCCAGCAGCGATTTGAGACTAGCATACGAGCAGTACTTC.

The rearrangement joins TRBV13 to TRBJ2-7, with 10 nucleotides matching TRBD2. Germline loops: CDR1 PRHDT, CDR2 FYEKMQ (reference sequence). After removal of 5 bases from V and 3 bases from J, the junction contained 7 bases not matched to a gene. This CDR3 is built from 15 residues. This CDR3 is CASSSRLAGLYEQYF. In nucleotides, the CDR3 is TGTGCCAGCAGCAGCAGACTAGCGGGCCTCTACGAGCAGTACTTC.

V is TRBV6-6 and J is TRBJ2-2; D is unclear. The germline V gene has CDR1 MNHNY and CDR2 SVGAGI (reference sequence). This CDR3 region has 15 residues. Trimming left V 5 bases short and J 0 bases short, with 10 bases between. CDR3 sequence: CASSHLPSNTGELFF. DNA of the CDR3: TGTGCCAGCAGTCACCTACCGTCGAACACCGGGGAGCTGTTTTTT.

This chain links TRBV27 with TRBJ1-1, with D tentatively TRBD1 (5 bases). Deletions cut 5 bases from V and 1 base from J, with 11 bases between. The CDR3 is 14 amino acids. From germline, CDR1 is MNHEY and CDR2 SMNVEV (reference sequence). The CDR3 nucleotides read TGTGCCAGCAGTCCCGGGACCCCGAACACTGAAGCTTTCTTT. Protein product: CASSPGTPNTEAFF.

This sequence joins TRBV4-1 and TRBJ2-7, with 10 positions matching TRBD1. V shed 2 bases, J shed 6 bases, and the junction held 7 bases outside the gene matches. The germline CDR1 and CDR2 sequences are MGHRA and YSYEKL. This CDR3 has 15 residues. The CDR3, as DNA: TGCGCCAGCAGCCAAAGGGACAGGGGTAGAGGCGAGCAGTACTTC. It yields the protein CASSQRDRGRGEQYF.

The CDR3 sequence: CASSHNRRWNNYGYTF. CDR3 nucleotides: TGTGCCAGTAGTCACAACAGGAGATGGAATAACTATGGCTACACCTTC. The V call is TRBV19, the J call TRBJ1-2; D may be TRBD1 (5 bases). Trimming took 5 bases from V and 1 from J, leaving 17 bases between them. CDR1 and CDR2 (germline): LNHDA, SQIVND (reference sequence). The CDR3 extends over 16 amino acids.

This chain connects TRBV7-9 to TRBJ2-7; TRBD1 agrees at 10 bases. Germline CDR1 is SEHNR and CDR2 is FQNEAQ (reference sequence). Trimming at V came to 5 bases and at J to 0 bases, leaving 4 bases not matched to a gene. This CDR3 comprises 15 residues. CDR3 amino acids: CASSPGTGASYEQYF. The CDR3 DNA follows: TGTGCCAGCAGCCCCGGGACAGGGGCCTCCTACGAGCAGTACTTC. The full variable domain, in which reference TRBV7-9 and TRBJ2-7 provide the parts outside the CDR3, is DTGVSQNPRHKITKRGQNVTFRCDPISEHNRLYWYRQTLGQGPEFLTYFQNEAQLEKSRLLSDRFSAERPKGSFSTLEIQRTEQGDSAMYLCASSPGTGASYEQYFGPGTRLTVT.

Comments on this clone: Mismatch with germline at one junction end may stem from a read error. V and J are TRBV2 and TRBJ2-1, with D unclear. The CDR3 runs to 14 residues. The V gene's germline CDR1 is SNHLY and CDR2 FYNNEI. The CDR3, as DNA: TGTGCCAGCAGTGATACTGCGCCCACCAATGGGCAGTTCTTC. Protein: CASSDTAPTNGQFF.